This TCR beta chain was observed in a study of blood T cells in healthy people across ages. With regard to this clonotype: The antigen is unknown.

A minimum of 6 million PBMCs was isolated per sample. Points from the study as a whole: Naive and antigen-experienced cells were not separated, limiting conclusive comparison.

CDR1 is SGDLS, CDR2 YYNGEE, per germline. The CDR3 totals 14 residues. The ends were cut back, 0 bases at V and 0 bases at J, with 6 bases in the middle. Through a sample-barcoded 5' primer and a J-beta primer mix, a second PCR was run for roughly 6 to 11 cycles. Each CDR3 protein gets one entry after TCRdb re-called the 5' RACE reads with MiXCR. The repertoire holds about 760,000 distinct CDR3 sequences, 20% to 30% seen once, with 9.4% in the top ten. This sample was also put to use in a study of T cells of mothers and their children. From that second work: Primer M1S, used in the second PCR, introduced sample barcodes and 2-4 random nucleotides.

This chain connects TRBV9 to TRBJ1-2; D is possibly TRBD1 (5 bases). Sequenced input: blood. The receptor comes from a boy under 18 in good health. The CDR3 reads CASSVGDPNYGYTF. DNA of the CDR3: TGTGCCAGCAGCGTAGGGGACCCTAACTATGGCTACACCTTC.